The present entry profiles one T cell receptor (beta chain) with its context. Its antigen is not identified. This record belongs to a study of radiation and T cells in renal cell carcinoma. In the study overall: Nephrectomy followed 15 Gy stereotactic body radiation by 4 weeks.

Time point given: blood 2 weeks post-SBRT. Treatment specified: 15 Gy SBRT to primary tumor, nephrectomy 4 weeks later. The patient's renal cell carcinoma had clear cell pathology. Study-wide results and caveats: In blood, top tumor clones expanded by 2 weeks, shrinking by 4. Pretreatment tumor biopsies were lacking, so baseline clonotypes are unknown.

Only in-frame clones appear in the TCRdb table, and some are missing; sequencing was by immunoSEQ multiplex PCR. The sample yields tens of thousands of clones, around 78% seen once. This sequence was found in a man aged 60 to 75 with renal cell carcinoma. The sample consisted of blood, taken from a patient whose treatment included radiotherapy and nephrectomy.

The CDR3 DNA sequence: TGTGCCAGCAGCCAAGGAATAGCGGGAGGGGAGACCCAGTACTTC. Protein product: CASSQGIAGGETQYF. V usage is TRBV4-2 and J usage is TRBJ2-5; 11 bases are shared with TRBD2. This CDR3 is 15 amino acids long. Germline CDR1 is LGHNA and CDR2 is YNFKEQ. Trimming cost V 1 base and J 5 bases; bases outside gene matches: 3.